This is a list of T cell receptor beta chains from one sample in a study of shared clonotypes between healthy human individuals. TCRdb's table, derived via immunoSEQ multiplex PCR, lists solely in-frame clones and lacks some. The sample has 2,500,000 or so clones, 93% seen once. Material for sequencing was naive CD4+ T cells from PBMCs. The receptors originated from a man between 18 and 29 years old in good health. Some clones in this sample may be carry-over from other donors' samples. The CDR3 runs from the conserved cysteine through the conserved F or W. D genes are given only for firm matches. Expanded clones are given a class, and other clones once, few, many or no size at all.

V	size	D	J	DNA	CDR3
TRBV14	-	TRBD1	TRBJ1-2	TGTGCCAGCAGCCAAGGAAGGGGGCCATATGGCTACACCTTC	CASSQGRGPYGYTF
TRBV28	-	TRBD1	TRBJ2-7	TGTGCCAGCAGCGCCGAAAAGACAGGGTGGAGGTACGAGCAGTACTTC	CASSAEKTGWRYEQYF
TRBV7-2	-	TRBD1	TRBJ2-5	TGTGCCAGCAGCTCGCTAAGGGGGCGAGAGACCCAGTACTTC	CASSSLRGRETQYF
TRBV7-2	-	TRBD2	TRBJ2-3	TGTGCCAGCAGCTTAGTCGGCGGGAGTTTAACAGATACGCAGTATTTT	CASSLVGGSLTDTQYF
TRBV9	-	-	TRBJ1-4	TGTGCCAGCAGCGCGAACTCGGGCGGTGAACTGTTTTTT	CASSANSGGELFF
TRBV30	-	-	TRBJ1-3	TGTGCCTGGAGTGAGGATGGAAACACCATATATTTT	CAWSEDGNTIYF
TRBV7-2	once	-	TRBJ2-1	TGTGCCAGCAGCTTAGAAGGGAGGCCCTCCTACAATGAGCAGTTCTTC	CASSLEGRPSYNEQFF
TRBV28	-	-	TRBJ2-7	TGTGCCAGCCGCTCTCAGGGGCTAACCTACGAGCAGTACTTC	CASRSQGLTYEQYF
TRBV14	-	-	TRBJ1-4	TGTGCCAGCAGCCAAGTGCGGCCCCAGGGATTCGAAAAACTGTTTTTT	CASSQVRPQGFEKLFF
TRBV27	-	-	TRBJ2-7	TGTGCCAGCAGCCGGGGGAGCGCGGACTCCTACGAGCAGTACTTC	CASSRGSADSYEQYF
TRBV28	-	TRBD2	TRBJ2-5	TGTGCCAGCAGCCCCGGGACTAGCGGGAGAGTTGTGGAGACCCAGTACTTC	CASSPGTSGRVVETQYF
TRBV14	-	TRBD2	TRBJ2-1	TGTGCCAGCAGCCGGACTAGCGGCTACAATGAGCAGTTCTTC	CASSRTSGYNEQFF
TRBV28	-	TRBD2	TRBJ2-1	TGTGCCAGCAGTTCCGGTGGGCTAGCGGGATCCTACAATGAGCAGTTCTTC	CASSSGGLAGSYNEQFF
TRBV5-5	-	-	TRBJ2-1	TGTGCCAGCAGCTTGGAACAGGCGGACTACAATGAGCAGTTCTTC	CASSLEQADYNEQFF
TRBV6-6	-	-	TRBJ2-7	TGTGCCAGCAGTTACGGACAGTCCTACGAGCAGTACTTC	CASSYGQSYEQYF
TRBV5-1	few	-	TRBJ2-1	TGCGCCAGCAGCTTGGCCCCGGGGTCCTACAATGAGCAGTTCTTC	CASSLAPGSYNEQFF
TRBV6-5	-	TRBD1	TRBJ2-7	TGTGCCAGCAGTTACTCCTTGACAGGGACCTACGAGCAGTACTTC	CASSYSLTGTYEQYF
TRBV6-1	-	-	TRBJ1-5	TGTGCCAGCAGTGCCCATCCTACTAATCAGCCCCAGCATTTT	CASSAHPTNQPQHF
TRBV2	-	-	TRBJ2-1	TGTGCCAGCAAGGGCGACACCTACAATGAGCAGTTCTTC	CASKGDTYNEQFF
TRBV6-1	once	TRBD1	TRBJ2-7	TGTGCCAGCGAACCCAAAGGACAGGGCTACGAGCAGTACTTC	CASEPKGQGYEQYF
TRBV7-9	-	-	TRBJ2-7	TGTGCCAGCAGCCAGGGCGGCTACGAGCAGTACTTC	CASSQGGYEQYF
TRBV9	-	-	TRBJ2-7	TGTGCCAGCAGCGTCGACAGCTCCTACGAGCAGTACTTC	CASSVDSSYEQYF
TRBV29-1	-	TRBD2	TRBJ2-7	TGCAGCGTTGCCGACGCGGGAGGGAGGTACGAGCAGTACTTC	CSVADAGGRYEQYF
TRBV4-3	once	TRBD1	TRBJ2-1	TGCGCCAGCAGCCAAGATGCAAGGACAGGGGGCTTGAATGAGCAGTTCTTC	CASSQDARTGGLNEQFF
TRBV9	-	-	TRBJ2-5	TGTGCCAGCAGCGACCGACTCGGGACCGCGGAAGAGACCCAGTACTTC	CASSDRLGTAEETQYF
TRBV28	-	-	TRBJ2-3	TGTGCCAGCAGTTTATTTTGGGACACCGACACAGATACGCAGTATTTT	CASSLFWDTDTDTQYF
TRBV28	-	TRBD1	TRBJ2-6	TGTGCCAGCAGTTCCCCAGGGGGCTCTGGGGCCAACGTCCTGACTTTC	CASSSPGGSGANVLTF
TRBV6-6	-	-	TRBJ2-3	TGTGCCAGCAGTCCCCGGGCCAGGGCGGCAGATACGCAGTATTTT	CASSPRARAADTQYF
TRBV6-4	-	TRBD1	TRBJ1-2	TGTGCCAGCAGGGGACAGGGGGGCAGTGGCTACACCTTC	CASRGQGGSGYTF
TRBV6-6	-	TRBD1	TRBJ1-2	TGTGCCAGCAGCGAGGGGGCGGTTGGCTACACCTTC	CASSEGAVGYTF
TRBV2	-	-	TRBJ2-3	TGTGCCAGCAGGAGTAGGGGTGAAGATACGCAGTATTTT	CASRSRGEDTQYF
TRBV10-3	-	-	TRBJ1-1	TGTGCCATCAGTGAGTGGTCAGGATCTGAAGCTTTCTTT	CAISEWSGSEAFF
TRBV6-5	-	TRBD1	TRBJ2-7	TGTGCCAGCAGTTACCGACAGGGGCCCTACGAGCAGTACTTC	CASSYRQGPYEQYF
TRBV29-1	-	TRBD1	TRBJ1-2	TGCAGCGTTGAGGGCAGGGGGAACTATGGCTACACCTTC	CSVEGRGNYGYTF
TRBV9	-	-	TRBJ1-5	TGTGCCAGCAGCTTCAGCGGGGGTAGTCAGCCCCAGCATTTT	CASSFSGGSQPQHF
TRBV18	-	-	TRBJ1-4	TGTGCCAGCTCACTCTCCCGTATTCCAACTAATGAAAAACTGTTTTTT	CASSLSRIPTNEKLFF
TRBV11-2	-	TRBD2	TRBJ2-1	TGTGCCAGCAGCTCTTTTAGCGGGAGGAGGGATGAGCAGTTCTTC	CASSSFSGRRDEQFF
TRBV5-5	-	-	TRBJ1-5	TGTGCCAGCAGCTTGCACAGGGAGCTCAATCAGCCCCAGCATTTT	CASSLHRELNQPQHF
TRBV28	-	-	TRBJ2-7	TGTGCCAGCAGTTTGTTGGGCTACGAGCAGTACTTC	CASSLLGYEQYF
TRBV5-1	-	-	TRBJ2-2	TGCGCCAGCAGCTTGGGCTATTCCTACACCGGGGAGCTGTTTTTT	CASSLGYSYTGELFF
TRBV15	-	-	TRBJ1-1	TGTGCCACCAGCAGAGTGGGGGGCACTGAAGCTTTCTTT	CATSRVGGTEAFF
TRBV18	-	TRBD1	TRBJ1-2	TGTGCCAGCTCCCACAGGACAGGGGATGGCTACACCTTC	CASSHRTGDGYTF
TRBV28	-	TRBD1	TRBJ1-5	TGTGCCAGCAAATTGACAGGGGGCAGCGATCAGCCCCAGCATTTT	CASKLTGGSDQPQHF
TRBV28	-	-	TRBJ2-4	TGTGCCAGCAGTTCCAGGGTAGGGGCCAAAAACATTCAGTACTTC	CASSSRVGAKNIQYF
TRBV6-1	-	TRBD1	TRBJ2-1	TGTGCCAGCAGTGTAACCGGGACAGGGGGTAGGGTACATGAGCAGTTCTTC	CASSVTGTGGRVHEQFF